Below, one T cell receptor (beta chain) is given with its context. Antigen specificity is unknown. Combining a sample-barcoded 5' primer with a J-beta primer mix, a second PCR ran for roughly 6 to 12 cycles. A 12-random-nucleotide template-switch adaptor tagged each cDNA molecule. TCRdb called the 5' RACE reads again in MiXCR, with one record for every CDR3 protein. Of over 300,000 distinct CDR3 sequences listed, 50% to 60% are singletons. V dropped 4 bases and J dropped 2 bases, with 8 bases sitting between them. The CDR3 sequence is 13 residues long. Germline CDR1 reads KGHDR; CDR2 reads SFDVKD. The source of the sample is a study of blood T cells in healthy people across ages. Study findings and constraints: With naive T cell percentage, TCR beta diversity showed a strong correlation. With age, beta diversity per million T cells declined roughly linearly, significantly by over 35. The lack of PBMC sorting stopped any conclusive naive versus antigen-experienced comparison.

Sequenced sample: blood. The TCR sequence derives from a man between 60 and 75 years old in good health. The genes are TRBV24-1 and TRBJ2-7; D is uncertain. CDR3 nucleotide sequence: TGTGCCACCAGTGAGGGTCATACCTACGAGCAGTACTTC. Encoded protein: CATSEGHTYEQYF.